Shown below are 15 T cell receptor beta chains from a single sample sequenced in a study of prognosis after radiotherapy for stage I lung cancer. Genomic DNA yielded TCR beta CDR3, amplified by two-round multiplex PCR. Initially, in first-round PCR, primers specific to each TRBV and TRBJ gene were used. TCRdb itself ran the multiplex PCR reads through MiXCR, one entry per CDR3 protein. The table has some 15,000 distinct CDR3 sequences, over 15% seen once; the top ten hold 35% to 45%. The sequencing here drew on PBMCs, taken before or after stereotactic body radiation therapy (not recorded which). These receptors were taken from a donor of 50 years or more with non-small cell lung cancer.

This clonotype was seen many times. V and J are TRBV5-1 and TRBJ2-7; no clear D. The V gene's germline CDR1 is SGHRS and CDR2 YFSETQ. V lost 2 bases and J lost 2, with 5 bases in between. This CDR3 comprises 12 residues. The CDR3 sequence: CASSFDTYEQYV. DNA for the CDR3: TGCGCCAGCAGCTTTGACACCTACGAGCAGTACGTC.

This chain connects TRBV3-1 to TRBJ2-1; D call uncertain. The V and J ends lost 5 bases and 6 bases respectively, with 11 bases between them. The CDR3 extends over 13 amino acids. Germline V gene sequence: CDR1 LGHDT, CDR2 YNNKEL (reference sequence). The CDR3 DNA sequence: TGTGCCAGCAGCGCCGGCCAGATCAATGAGCAGTTCTTC. Amino acid sequence: CASSAGQINEQFF.

A note on this clonotype: A single base is all that separates this from a far larger clone, so a read error is likely. The rearrangement uses TRBV6-2 or TRBV6-3 and TRBJ2-2, with 8 bases identical to TRBD1. V lost 5 bases, J lost 3 bases, and 5 bases stayed unmatched. CDR1 is MNHEY and CDR2 is SVGEGT in the germline V gene. CDR3 length equals 15 residues. CDR3 DNA sequence: TGTGCCAGCAGTCTACAGGGGGGTGACACCGGGGAGCTGTTTTTT. It specifies CASSLQGGDTGELFF.

By share, this clonotype ranks as medium-sized. The J gene is TRBJ1-2, the V gene TRBV30; 9 nucleotides line up with TRBD1. Germline V gene lookup returns CDR1 GTSNPN and CDR2 SVGIG (reference sequence). CDR3 length: 14 amino acids. The V gene end was trimmed by 3 bases and the J gene end by 4 bases; junction bases not matched to a gene: 6. The DNA of the CDR3 is TGTGCCTGGAGCCGGGACAGGGATGGCTATGGCTACACCTTC. It yields the protein CAWSRDRDGYGYTF.

The rearrangement joins TRBV15 to TRBJ1-5, with D tentatively TRBD1 (6 bases). The CDR3 is 16 amino acids. Germline lookup yields CDR1 LNHNV and CDR2 YYDKDF (reference sequence). Trimming stripped 1 base from V and 4 bases from J, with 14 bases between. CDR3 region: CATSRGGTGRNQPQHF. The CDR3 coding sequence is TGTGCCACCAGCAGAGGGGGAACAGGGCGTAATCAGCCCCAGCATTTT. The complete variable domain, with remaining parts taken from reference TRBV15 and TRBJ1-5, reads DAMVIQNPRYQVTQFGKPVTLSCSQTLNHNVMYWYQQKSSQAPKLLFHYYDKDFNNEADTPDNFQSRRPNTSFCFLDIRSPGLGDTAMYLCATSRGGTGRNQPQHFGDGTRLSIL.

By sample fraction, this clonotype is medium-sized. This chain joins TRBV7-2 and TRBJ2-3; D might be TRBD2 (5 bases). The CDR3 runs 13 residues. CDR1 is SGHTA and CDR2 is FQGNSA in the germline V gene. V gave up 3 bases and J gave up 4 bases, with 8 bases separating them. This CDR3 is CASSLMDSDTQYF. Here the CDR3 DNA reads TGTGCCAGCAGCTTGATGGACTCAGATACGCAGTATTTT. The variable domain in full, completed from reference TRBV7-2 and TRBJ2-3, reads GAGVSQSPSNKVTEKGKDVELRCDPISGHTALYWYRQSLGQGLEFLIYFQGNSAPDKSGLPSDRFSAERTGGSVSTLTIQRTQQEDSAVYLCASSLMDSDTQYFGPGTRLTVL.

This clonotype was seen many times. J is TRBJ2-1 and V is TRBV12-3 or TRBV12-4; TRBD1 agrees at 12 bases. Unmatched junction bases numbered 6, after V lost 0 bases and J lost 3 bases. The length of the CDR3 is 18 residues. As DNA, the CDR3 is TGTGCCAGCAGTTTAGCATCGGGGACAGGGGGCTTCTACAATGAGCAGTTCTTC. Its translation: CASSLASGTGGFYNEQFF.

This clonotype has ten or more counts. CDR3: CASSGQVYGYTF. CDR3 bases: TGTGCCAGCAGTGGACAGGTCTATGGCTACACCTTC. The rearrangement links TRBV12-3 or TRBV12-4 to TRBJ1-2; 7 positions agree with TRBD1. The CDR3 runs 12 residues. V dropped 5 bases and J dropped 4; count of bases not matched to a gene: 1.

This clonotype was counted at least ten times. This chain uses TRBV12-3 or TRBV12-4 with TRBJ2-3; 7 bases align to TRBD2. V lost 6 bases, J lost 2 bases, and 5 bases stayed unmatched. The CDR3 spans 14 residues. DNA for the CDR3: TGTGCCAGCAGCCCTGCGGGGGTCACAGATACGCAGTATTTT. Translating gives CASSPAGVTDTQYF.

A single count supports this clonotype. At one end the junction does not follow the germline gene, possibly because of a read error. The chain recombines TRBV20-1 with TRBJ1-5, with D maybe TRBD1 (6 bases). Per the germline V gene, CDR1 is DFQATT and CDR2 is SNEGSKA (reference sequence). The CDR3 extends over 14 amino acids. In DNA, the CDR3 is TGCAGTGCAACGCCGGGGGCTGGCAATCAGCTCCAGCATTTT. Its protein is CSATPGAGNQLQHF.

The sample holds many counts of this clonotype. The genes are TRBV4-1 and TRBJ2-2; 11 bases are shared with TRBD2. There are 16 residues in the CDR3. The junction had 6 bases not matched to a gene; V was cut back by 5 bases and J by 4 bases. Germline V gene data show CDR1 as MGHRA and CDR2 as YSYEKL. In DNA, the CDR3 is TGCGCCAGCAGCTCATTAGCGGGAGGGGGCACCGGGGAGCTGTTTTTT. This sequence encodes CASSSLAGGGTGELFF.

This clonotype appeared many times. The rearrangement links TRBV7-9 to TRBJ2-7; a weak D match, TRBD2 (6 bases). The CDR3 is made up of 12 amino acids. V was pared by 8 bases and J by 5 bases, with 13 bases between. Germline V gives CDR1 SEHNR, CDR2 FQNEAQ (reference sequence). The chain's CDR3 is CASGGMGDEQYV. The CDR3 coding sequence is TGTGCCAGCGGCGGGATGGGCGACGAGCAGTACGTC.

Ten or more counts support this clonotype. The chain combines TRBV6-1 with TRBJ1-3; D unclear. Trimming cost V 2 bases and J 2 bases, with 4 bases left between them. This CDR3 has 13 residues. CDR1 is MNHNS and CDR2 is SASEGT in the germline V gene. The CDR3 DNA reads TGTGCCAGCAGTGAATGGCCTGGAAACACCATATATTTT. This translates into CASSEWPGNTIYF.

This clonotype was seen ten or more times. In DNA form, the CDR3 reads TGTGCCAGCAGCGCTAGCGGGGGCTTTAGCACAGATACGCAGTATTTT. Residues: CASSASGGFSTDTQYF. This rearrangement joins TRBV7-2 to TRBJ2-3; the match to TRBD2 covers 10 bases. The CDR3 extends over 16 amino acids. Germline V gene sequence: CDR1 SGHTA, CDR2 FQGNSA. After removal of 5 bases from V and 0 bases from J, the junction contained 5 bases not matched to a gene.

In regard to this clonotype: The junction and the germline gene differ at one end; a read error may be behind it. This chain uses TRBV6-2 or TRBV6-3 with TRBJ2-1; weak D call: TRBD2 (5 bases). The CDR3 runs 17 residues. CDR1 is MNHEY and CDR2 is SVGEGT in the germline V gene. The CDR3 reads CASSRRVLLDSYNDQLF. DNA for the CDR3: TGTGCCAGCAGTCGACGGGTGTTGCTGGACTCCTACAATGATCAGCTCTTC.